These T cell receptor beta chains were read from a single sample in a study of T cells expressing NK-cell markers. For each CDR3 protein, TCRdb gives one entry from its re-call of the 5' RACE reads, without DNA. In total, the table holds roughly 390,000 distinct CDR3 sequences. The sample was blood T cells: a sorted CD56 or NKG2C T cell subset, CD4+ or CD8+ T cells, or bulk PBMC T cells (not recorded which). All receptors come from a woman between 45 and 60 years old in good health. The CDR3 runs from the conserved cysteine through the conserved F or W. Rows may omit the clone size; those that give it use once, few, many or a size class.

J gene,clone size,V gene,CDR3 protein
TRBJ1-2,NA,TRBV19,CASRRTGDRPNIYGYTF
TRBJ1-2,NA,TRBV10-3,CAISVQGGHYGYTF
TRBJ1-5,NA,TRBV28,CASRPGGRQPQHF
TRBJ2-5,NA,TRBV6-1,CASSVREPGWETQYF
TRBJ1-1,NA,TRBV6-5,CASSGPRGPMNTEAFF
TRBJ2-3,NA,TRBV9,CASTLEGTQYF
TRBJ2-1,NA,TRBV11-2,CASSLVRSGLIYNEQFF
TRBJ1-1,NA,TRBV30,CAWAGGQGEAFF
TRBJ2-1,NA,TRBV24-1,CATSAIFGEQFF
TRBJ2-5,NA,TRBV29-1,CSSLIGPGFETQYF
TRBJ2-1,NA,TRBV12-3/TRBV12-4,CASSIGTGNEQFF
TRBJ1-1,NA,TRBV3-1,CASSQTGGAFF
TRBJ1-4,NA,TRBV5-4,CASSRTGDAEKLFF
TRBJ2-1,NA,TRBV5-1,CASSLVLGNFYNEQFF
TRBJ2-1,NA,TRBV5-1,CASSLGGGSLNEQFF
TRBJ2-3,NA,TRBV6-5,CASSGAGRRTDTQYF
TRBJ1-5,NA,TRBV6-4,CASSPGRGVQPQHF
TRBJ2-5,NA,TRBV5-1,CASSLQSLAGQETQYF
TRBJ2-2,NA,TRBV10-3,CAISDVGQGAITGELFF
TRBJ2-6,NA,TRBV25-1,CASSGGWSSGANVLTF
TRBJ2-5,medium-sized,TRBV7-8,CASSLGQVWETQYF
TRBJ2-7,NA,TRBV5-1,CASSLTAGGSYEQYF
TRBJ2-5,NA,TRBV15,CATSRPTGAAQETQYF
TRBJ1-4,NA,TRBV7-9,CASSGVGVRTANEKLFF
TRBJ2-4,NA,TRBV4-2,CASSQERRLVDIQYF
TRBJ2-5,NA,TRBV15,CATSRDGRGETQYF